The 24 T cell receptor beta chains reported below all come from one sample, sequenced in a study of T-cell reconstitution after alpha-beta-depleted transplantation in children. Unique molecular identifiers were incorporated into the prepared TCRbeta library. Each CDR3 protein gets one entry after TCRdb re-called the PCR reads with MiXCR. Of 200,000 to 250,000 distinct CDR3 sequences listed, roughly a quarter were seen once; the top ten hold around 4.8%. The sequenced sample was PBMCs, mostly from graft donor cells, obtained 360 days after TCRalphabeta/CD19-depleted stem cell transplant. Receptors originate from a female patient aged 2 to 10 who had a stem cell transplant for congenital amegakaryocytic thrombocytopenia, so the T cells may come from the graft donor.

This clonotype has just a few counts. The J gene is TRBJ2-4, the V gene TRBV20-1; D is undetermined. The CDR3 is 14 amino acids. The V gene's germline CDR1 is DFQATT and CDR2 SNEGSKA (reference sequence). V dropped 0 bases and J dropped 7 bases, with 13 bases sitting between them. In nucleotides, the CDR3 is TGCAGTGCTAGAGATATGTGGGCGCGGAACATTCAGTACTTC. Translating it yields CSARDMWARNIQYF.

The chain joins TRBV20-1 to TRBJ1-4; D is unclear. V was clipped by 1 base and J by 8 bases, with 14 bases between them. This CDR3 has 14 amino acids. The germline V gene has CDR1 DFQATT and CDR2 SNEGSKA (reference sequence). CDR3 amino acids: CSARASGVQEKLFF. The CDR3 region has the DNA TGCAGTGCTAGAGCGTCCGGGGTCCAGGAAAAACTGTTTTTT.

Ten or more counts support this clonotype. The gene calls are TRBV30 and TRBJ2-1, with 7 positions matching TRBD2. This CDR3 spans 15 amino acids. Trimming removed 5 bases from V and 6 bases from J; junction bases left unmatched: 13. CDR1 is GTSNPN and CDR2 is SVGIG in the germline V gene (reference sequence). CDR3 protein: CAWALGWEGLNEQFF. As DNA, the CDR3 is TGTGCCTGGGCCCTGGGATGGGAGGGCCTCAATGAGCAGTTCTTC. Supplemented by reference TRBV30 and TRBJ2-1, the full variable domain reads SQTIHQWPATLVQPVGSPLSLECTVEGTSNPNLYWYRQAAGRGLQLLFYSVGIGQISSEVPQNLSASRPQDRQFILSSKKLLLSDSGFYLCAWALGWEGLNEQFFGPGTRLTVL.

In this sample, this clonotype turned up a few times. CDR3 loop: CASSLAQNIQYF. The CDR3 DNA reads TGTGCCAGCAGTTTAGCGCAGAACATTCAGTACTTC. The V call is TRBV12-3 or TRBV12-4, the J call TRBJ2-4; D is unresolved. V was shortened by 0 bases and J by 7 bases, with 4 bases between the two germline ends. The CDR3 contains 12 residues.

This clonotype was recorded many times. The V call is TRBV29-1, the J call TRBJ2-1; D remains unclear. The CDR3 spans 15 residues. Germline assignment: CDR1 SQVTM and CDR2 ANQGSEA. With 4 bases removed from V and 6 bases from J, the gap between germline ends came to 19 bases. CDR3 coding DNA: TGCAGCGTTGTCGTGTGGCAGTGGACGTTCAATGAGCAGTTCTTC. This sequence encodes CSVVVWQWTFNEQFF.

This clonotype occurred a few times. This chain uses TRBV12-3 or TRBV12-4 with TRBJ2-7; no clear D gene. Trimming took 3 bases from V and 3 from J, leaving 9 bases between them. The CDR3 spans 13 residues. CDR3 sequence (DNA): TGTGCCAGCAGTTTCCGCAGTTACTACGAGCAGTACTTC. This codes for CASSFRSYYEQYF.

The gene calls are TRBV20-1 and TRBJ2-7; 10 nucleotides match TRBD2. Trimming removed 1 base from V and 4 bases from J; junction bases left unmatched: 7. CDR1 DFQATT and CDR2 SNEGSKA come from the germline V gene (reference sequence). The CDR3 is 15 amino acids. The CDR3 sequence is CSARGSGGVRYEQYF. CDR3 bases: TGCAGTGCTAGAGGGAGCGGGGGGGTGAGGTACGAGCAGTACTTC.

This clonotype was recorded a few times. The chain combines TRBV4-2 with TRBJ2-5, with TRBD2 identical over 10 bases. J was trimmed by 5 bases and V by 0 bases; bases with no gene match: 9. The CDR3 contains 17 residues. Germline V CDR1 and CDR2: LGHNA, YNFKEQ. The CDR3 coding sequence is TGTGCCAGCAGCCAAGAGAGGAGCGGGGGGGCCCGGGAGACCCAGTACTTC. Translation: CASSQERSGGARETQYF.

This clonotype was counted between two and nine times. The chain joins TRBV7-2 to TRBJ2-3; 9 bases fit TRBD2. The length of the CDR3 is 17 residues. V dropped 6 bases and J dropped 3; count of bases not matched to a gene: 13. Germline values: CDR1 SGHTA, CDR2 FQGNSA. CDR3 loop: CASSRAIAGVRTDTQYF. The CDR3 DNA is TGTGCCAGCAGTCGGGCAATAGCGGGAGTGAGGACAGATACGCAGTATTTT.

This chain connects TRBV20-1 to TRBJ2-1, with D unresolved. Per the germline V gene, CDR1 is DFQATT and CDR2 is SNEGSKA (reference sequence). This CDR3 contains 12 residues. Between the trimmed V and J ends, which lost 2 bases and 10 bases, there was a span of 12 bases. In DNA, the CDR3 is TGCAGTGCTAGACGTCAGGCTGCAGAGCAGTTCTTC. It translates to CSARRQAAEQFF.

J is TRBJ1-1 and V is TRBV30; tentative D call: TRBD1 (5 bases). The CDR3 is made up of 14 amino acids. CDR1 is GTSNPN and CDR2 is SVGIG in the germline V gene (reference sequence). Trimming shortened V by 2 bases and J by 1 base, and 11 bases separated the two germline ends. The CDR3 sequence is CAWSSGRTNTEAFF. The CDR3 DNA sequence: TGTGCCTGGAGTTCGGGACGGACGAACACTGAAGCTTTCTTT. Drawing the rest from reference TRBV30 and TRBJ1-1, the complete variable domain is SQTIHQWPATLVQPVGSPLSLECTVEGTSNPNLYWYRQAAGRGLQLLFYSVGIGQISSEVPQNLSASRPQDRQFILSSKKLLLSDSGFYLCAWSSGRTNTEAFFGQGTRLTVV.

This clonotype came up many times. The chain couples TRBV3-1 to TRBJ2-3; D unresolved. There are 12 residues in the CDR3. The V gene's germline CDR1 is LGHDT and CDR2 YNNKEL (reference sequence). Trimming removed 2 bases at V and 3 bases at J, with 3 bases between. CDR3 DNA sequence: TGTGCCAGCAGCCAACCGACAGATACGCAGTATTTT. This encodes CASSQPTDTQYF.

This chain connects TRBV11-2 to TRBJ2-3; D is possibly TRBD1 (5 bases). Trimming stripped 5 bases from V and 11 bases from J, with 14 bases between. The germline V gene encodes CDR1 SGHAT and CDR2 FQNNGV. This CDR3 is built from 12 residues. CDR3: CASSPPRQLQYF. The CDR3 DNA reads as TGTGCCAGCAGCCCCCCCCGACAGTTGCAGTATTTT.

The genes are TRBV29-1 and TRBJ2-5; D uncertain. CDR1 is SQVTM and CDR2 is ANQGSEA in the germline V gene. The CDR3 totals 13 residues. Trimming took off 5 bases at V and 5 bases at J, with 15 bases between the two ends. Here the CDR3 DNA reads TGCAGCGTTTCTCTCGCTGGTTGGGAGACCCAGTACTTC. Translated, it gives CSVSLAGWETQYF.

There are many counts of this clonotype. The V and J genes are TRBV10-2 and TRBJ2-3; a weak D match, TRBD2 (5 bases). The CDR3 spans 15 residues. The germline CDR1 and CDR2 sequences are WSHSY and SAAADI. V lost 2 bases and J 0 bases, leaving 9 bases between the germline ends. The CDR3 sequence: CASSEDRTSTDTQYF. The CDR3 region has the DNA TGCGCCAGCAGTGAGGACCGGACTAGCACAGATACGCAGTATTTT.

This clonotype was seen repeatedly, ten times or more. The rearrangement uses TRBV28 and TRBJ2-2; D unresolved. The CDR3 is 13 residues long. The germline V and J ends were trimmed by 2 bases and 6 bases, with 7 bases remaining between them. Per the germline V gene, CDR1 is MDHEN and CDR2 is SYDVKM. This CDR3 reads CASSLPIPGELFF. The CDR3 DNA reads TGTGCCAGCAGTTTACCGATACCCGGGGAGCTGTTTTTT.

The genes are TRBV27 and TRBJ2-7; D may be TRBD1 (5 bases). The V gene lost 5 bases and the J gene lost 3 bases, with 14 bases spanning the gap. CDR1 MNHEY and CDR2 SMNVEV come from the germline V gene (reference sequence). The CDR3 consists of 14 residues. The CDR3 region has the DNA TGTGCCAGCAGTCCCCGACAGTCTTACTACGAGCAGTACTTC. This encodes CASSPRQSYYEQYF.

The V gene is TRBV12-3 or TRBV12-4, the J gene TRBJ2-2; D is uncertain. V lost 5 bases and J 5 bases, leaving 21 bases between the germline ends. This CDR3 region has 17 residues. The CDR3 protein is CASSLNTRRRITGELFF. DNA of the CDR3: TGTGCCAGCAGTCTCAACACACGGCGACGAATAACCGGGGAGCTGTTTTTT.

This clonotype has more than one count but fewer than ten. The V and J genes are TRBV7-2 and TRBJ1-2, with TRBD1 matching 7 bases. The CDR3 contains 13 residues. Germline CDR1 is SGHTA and CDR2 is FQGNSA. V shed 5 bases and J 8 bases; nucleotides not matched to a gene: 8. The CDR3 spells CTSSAGGQLGYTF. The CDR3 DNA reads TGTACCAGCAGCGCTGGGGGACAGTTGGGCTACACCTTC. The entire variable domain, with the rest obtained from reference TRBV7-2 and TRBJ1-2, is as follows: GAGVSQSPSNKVTEKGKDVELRCDPISGHTALYWYRQSLGQGLEFLIYFQGNSAPDKSGLPSDRFSAERTGGSVSTLTIQRTQQEDSAVYLCTSSAGGQLGYTFGSGTRLTVV.

The gene calls are TRBV20-1 and TRBJ2-5; TRBD2 is a possible D gene (5 bases). Germline V CDR1 and CDR2: DFQATT, SNEGSKA (reference sequence). The CDR3 runs 11 residues. Trimming took off 7 bases at V and 5 bases at J, with 11 bases between the two ends. The DNA of the CDR3 is TGCAGTGAACTAGTCGGGGAGACCCAGTACTTC. Translation gives CSELVGETQYF.

As regards this clonotype: An end of the junction differs from the germline gene, which may be a read error. CDR3 nucleotides: TGCGCCAGCAGCCCCAACGGCCCGCTGACGCAGGGAAGGTTT. Its protein is CASSPNGPLTQGRF. The V call is TRBV5-1, the J call TRBJ1-1, with D tentatively TRBD1 (5 bases). Germline CDR1 is SGHRS and CDR2 is YFSETQ. The CDR3 is 14 amino acids.

This clonotype was seen a handful of times. The chain is built from TRBV12-3 or TRBV12-4 and TRBJ2-1; 13 bases line up with TRBD2. V lost 6 bases, J lost 7 bases, and 6 bases stayed unmatched. The CDR3 runs 15 residues. CDR3 region: CASRSGTSGANEQFF. CDR3 DNA sequence: TGTGCCAGCAGGTCCGGGACTAGCGGGGCGAATGAGCAGTTCTTC.

This chain links TRBV5-1 with TRBJ2-3; D gene uncertain. CDR3 length: 16 amino acids. Germline V gene sequence: CDR1 SGHRS, CDR2 YFSETQ. V lost 1 base to trimming and J lost 0 bases, with 12 bases between them. The CDR3 nucleotides are TGCGCCAGCAGCTTGTCTCGGCAGTCTAGCACAGATACGCAGTATTTT. It translates to CASSLSRQSSTDTQYF.

Only a few counts were recorded for this clonotype. CDR3 nucleotide sequence: TGCAGTGCTAGAGCCCCGACAGGCACCTACGAGCAGTACTTC. The encoded protein is CSARAPTGTYEQYF. The chain uses TRBV20-1 and TRBJ2-7; possibly TRBD1 for D (6 bases). The CDR3 sequence is 14 residues long. Germline V gives CDR1 DFQATT, CDR2 SNEGSKA (reference sequence). V dropped 1 base and J dropped 2 bases, with 12 bases sitting between them.